The text below deals with one T cell receptor (beta chain). The target antigen is unknown. Per germline, CDR1 SGHRS and CDR2 YFSETQ. Trimming removed 6 bases at V and 0 bases at J, with 9 bases between. CDR3 length: 14 residues. This entry comes from a study of siplizumab effects on memory and regulatory T cells. The study's findings and limits: Naive T cells apparently outstripped memory cells in diversity and seemed major alloresponse contributors. The alloreactive clones that mapped to unstimulated subsets made up only a minor fraction.

Assays covered some 98,000 TCR templates per sample. Measured with immunoSEQ multiplex PCR; TCRdb has only the in-frame clones, and not every one. The data contain some 100,000 clones, under 95% of them singletons. This TCR was recovered from a human donor in good health. Sample: Tregs sorted from blood. J is TRBJ2-2 and V is TRBV5-1, with D unresolved. The CDR3 loop reads CASMGPANTGELFF. The CDR3 DNA follows: TGCGCCAGCATGGGCCCAGCGAACACCGGGGAGCTGTTTTTT. Complete variable domain (other parts from reference TRBV5-1 and TRBJ2-2): KAGVTQTPRYLIKTRGQQVTLSCSPISGHRSVSWYQQTPGQGLQFLFEYFSETQRNKGNFPGRFSGRQFSNSRSEMNVSTLELGDSALYLCASMGPANTGELFFGEGSRLTVL.